Given below is one T cell receptor beta chain in context. TCRdb's copy holds only in-frame clones and misses some; the assay was immunoSEQ multiplex PCR. The data contain around 100,000 clones, around 90% of them singletons. This CDR3 comprises 16 residues. Trimming took 5 bases from V and 1 from J; bases not matched to a gene: 2. Germline-derived CDR1 and CDR2 are SGHTA and FQGNSA. This entry comes from a study of siplizumab effects on memory and regulatory T cells. Sequenced: CD4+ T cells sorted from blood. This clonotype was obtained from a human donor in good health. This sequence joins TRBV7-2 and TRBJ2-2, with 12 bases matching TRBD2. The CDR3: CASSQLAGGNTGELFF. The CDR3 DNA follows: TGTGCCAGCAGCCAACTAGCGGGGGGGAACACCGGGGAGCTGTTTTTT.